This T cell receptor beta chain was sequenced for a study of CD8 T cells in ankylosing spondylitis (TCRdb year 2017). At the level of the whole study: To find TCR variants linked to disease, the study profiled T cell receptor beta repertoires in ankylosing spondylitis patients and healthy donors. The full study cohort comprised 20 to 30 ankylosing spondylitis patients and over a hundred healthy donors. Samples of peripheral blood were taken, and for ankylosing spondylitis patients, synovial fluid was collected as well. Broader findings and caveats from the paper: According to the report, matched synovial fluid samples from ankylosing spondylitis patients were significantly enriched for the disease-linked clones. Some motif variants were previously reported in synovial fluid and blood of reactive arthritis patients, suggesting common disease-initiation mechanisms. A TCR beta motif made up of about eight highly homologous amino acid variants appeared to be characteristic of blood from ankylosing spondylitis patients. The disease-linked clones showed a CD8+ phenotype and occurred at relatively low frequencies in peripheral blood.

The CDR3 spans 15 residues, from the cysteine through the phenylalanine. Only CDR3 DNA is held: 45 bases, read in frame from base 1. Trimming removed 0 bases from V and 6 bases from J, leaving 12 bases between the germline ends. From a lookup of the germline V gene, CDR1 and CDR2 are SGHRS and YFSETQ. The sequencing machine was an Illumina HiSeq 2500. Quantitative 5'-RACE with molecular barcodes was used to prepare TCR beta libraries. Per the original workflow: A new computational method, built on a probabilistic model of VDJ rearrangement, was used to identify disease-linked TCR variants. TCRdb ran its own pipeline on the public reads, namely fastp trimming at Q25 and MiXCR clone calling, and kept in-frame beta chains. Here each entry gathers all rows of one CDR3 protein and keeps the most common genes and DNA. The V and J calls were not made by the authors but by TCRdb's processing. The sample table shows about 160,000 distinct CDR3 sequences, and around 18% are seen once. The ten largest clonotypes hold 7.8% of the sample.

Details on this clonotype: It lacks a known antigen. Base qualities are not provided; no much larger clone lies one nucleotide away.

This receptor was identified in a male donor with ankylosing spondylitis or in good health (not recorded which). The sequenced sample was blood, either unsorted or a sorted T cell fraction (not recorded which). The sequence links TRBV5-1 to TRBJ2-2; there is no confident call for the D gene. CDR3 protein: CASSLEAPFPGELFF. The nucleotide sequence reads TGCGCCAGCAGCTTGGAGGCCCCCTTTCCCGGGGAGCTGTTTTTT.